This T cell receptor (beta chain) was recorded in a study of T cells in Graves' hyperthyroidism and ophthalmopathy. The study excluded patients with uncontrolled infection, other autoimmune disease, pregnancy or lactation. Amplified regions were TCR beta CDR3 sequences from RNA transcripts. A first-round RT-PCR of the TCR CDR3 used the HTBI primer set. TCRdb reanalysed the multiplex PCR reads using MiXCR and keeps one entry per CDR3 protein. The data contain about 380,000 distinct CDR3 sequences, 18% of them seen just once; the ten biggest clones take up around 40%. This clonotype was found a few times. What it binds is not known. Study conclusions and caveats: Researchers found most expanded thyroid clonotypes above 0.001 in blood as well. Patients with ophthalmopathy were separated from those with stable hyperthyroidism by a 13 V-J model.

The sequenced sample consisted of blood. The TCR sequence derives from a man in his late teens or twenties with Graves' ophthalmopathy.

CDR3 loop: CATSGGNSQPQHF. As DNA, the CDR3 is TGTGCCACCAGTGGGGGTAACTCTCAGCCCCAGCATTTT. The rearrangement joins TRBV24-1 to TRBJ1-5, with D unresolved. The CDR3 runs to 13 residues. The V gene lost 5 bases and the J gene lost 6 bases, with 10 bases spanning the gap. Germline CDR1 is KGHDR and CDR2 is SFDVKD.